A single TCR beta chain is shown here with its context. Its antigen is unidentified. The record originates from a study of T cell responses to AZD1222 COVID-19 vaccine. Overall study findings and caveats: Donors were mostly white British, more females; clonal diversity possibly underestimated. Spike-specific TCR breadth and depth went up after people got two AZD1222 doses. The CD4 TCRs associated with vaccination extended across spike and predominated at 160-218 and 743-854. Only 6 or 7 AZD1222 recipients tested seropositive at baseline.

Germline CDR1 reads SEHNR; CDR2 reads FQNEAQ (reference sequence). V dropped 5 bases and J dropped 5; count of bases not matched to a gene: 14. This CDR3 has 18 residues. Some clones are missing from TCRdb's copy, which holds only in-frame ones; the method was immunoSEQ multiplex PCR. The profile covers 150,000 to 160,000 clones, with roughly nine tenths appearing a single time and about 1.6% taken by the ten largest. The source is an adult who received the AZD1222 COVID-19 vaccine. This sequence joins TRBV7-9 and TRBJ2-2, with 10 bases aligning to TRBD1. Sequenced material: peripheral blood, taken 28 days after the second AZD1222 dose. This chain's CDR3 is CASSVGQGRGVRTGELFF. CDR3 in DNA: TGTGCCAGCAGCGTGGGACAGGGGAGGGGAGTTCGAACCGGGGAGCTGTTTTTT.